One sample yielded the 10 T cell receptor beta chains listed below, sequenced in a study of cytomegalovirus exposure and HLA in healthy donors. In the PCR, 60 Vbeta and 13 Jbeta primers were used. The data were produced by immunoSEQ multiplex PCR, yet TCRdb's version contains in-frame clones alone and is incomplete. The sample includes some 170,000 clones, about three quarters seen only once; the top ten take about 4.7%. The sample comprised PBMCs. All receptors derive from a man aged 18 to 30 in good health and CMV-seropositive.

This clone was picked up a small number of times. The chain has TRBV6-6 and TRBJ1-1; 8 bases are shared with TRBD1. The germline CDR1 and CDR2 sequences are MNHNY and SVGAGI (reference sequence). J was trimmed by 4 bases and V by 2 bases; bases with no gene match: 6. The CDR3 extends over 15 amino acids. Here the CDR3 DNA reads TGTGCCAGCAGTTACCCCCAGGGGGCGTTCACTGAAGCTTTCTTT. It codes for CASSYPQGAFTEAFF.

The J gene is TRBJ2-3, the V gene TRBV5-1; 7 nucleotides agree with TRBD2. CDR1 is SGHRS, CDR2 YFSETQ, per germline. CDR3 length: 14 residues. V lost 5 bases to trimming and J lost 0 bases; unmatched junction nucleotides: 3. The CDR3 nucleotides read TGCGCCAGCAGGGAGCGGGGAAGCACAGATACGCAGTATTTT. Encoded protein: CASRERGSTDTQYF.

The rearrangement joins TRBV28 to TRBJ1-1; no firm D call. There are 11 residues in the CDR3. V shed 8 bases and J shed 4 bases, with 8 bases lying between them. Germline-derived CDR1 and CDR2 are MDHEN and SYDVKM. DNA for the CDR3: TGTGCCAGCTTCAGTTTCACTGAAGCTTTCTTT. It encodes CASFSFTEAFF.

This chain joins TRBV18 and TRBJ2-7, with D hard to call. The V end was cut by 2 bases, the J end by 3 bases, with 11 bases between. The CDR3 runs to 14 residues. Germline V gene lookup returns CDR1 KGHSH and CDR2 LQKENI. CDR3 sequence: CASSPEPASYEQYV. For the CDR3, the DNA is TGTGCCAGCTCACCAGAGCCAGCGAGCTACGAGCAGTACGTC.

This chain links TRBV5-1 with TRBJ2-7; 11 nucleotides agree with TRBD1. CDR3 length: 14 residues. V was pared by 3 bases and J by 6 bases, with 5 bases of the junction left unmatched. Per the germline V gene, CDR1 is SGHRS and CDR2 is YFSETQ. The CDR3 protein is CASSSGQGDGEQYV. The CDR3 DNA follows: TGCGCCAGCAGCTCGGGACAGGGGGATGGCGAGCAGTACGTC.

The rearrangement joins TRBV6-6 to TRBJ2-1, with no clear D. The CDR3 is made up of 14 amino acids. The germline CDR1 and CDR2 sequences are MNHNY and SVGAGI (reference sequence). Trimming pared 3 bases from V and 2 bases from J, leaving 8 bases between. The CDR3 nucleotides are TGTGCCAGCAGTTATGGGCGAGCCTACAATGAGCAGTTCTTC. Amino acid sequence: CASSYGRAYNEQFF.

The chain links TRBV7-6 to TRBJ1-4, with D possibly being TRBD1 (6 bases). V gave up 3 bases and J gave up 0 bases, with 17 bases separating them. Germline values: CDR1 SGHVS, CDR2 FNYEAQ. The CDR3 sequence is 18 residues long. CDR3 coding DNA: TGTGCCAGCAGCTTGGACCGGGACAACGATCCAACTAATGAAAAACTGTTTTTT. It specifies CASSLDRDNDPTNEKLFF. The complete variable domain, with remaining parts taken from reference TRBV7-6 and TRBJ1-4, reads GAGVSQSPRYKVTKRGQDVALRCDPISGHVSLYWYRQALGQGPEFLTYFNYEAQQDKSGLPNDRFSAERPEGSISTLTIQRTEQRDSAMYRCASSLDRDNDPTNEKLFFGSGTQLSVL.

The V and J genes are TRBV10-3 and TRBJ2-5; 8 bases line up with TRBD1. Looked up from germline, CDR1 is ENHRY and CDR2 is SYGVKD. This CDR3 contains 14 residues. The J segment lost 6 bases and the V segment lost 8 bases, leaving 11 bases of the junction unmatched. CDR3 sequence (DNA): TGTGCCATCTGGGGCCGGACAGGGCAACAGACCCAGTACTTC. It codes for CAIWGRTGQQTQYF.

The chain has TRBV5-1 and TRBJ1-5; D remains unclear. The V gene's germline CDR1 is SGHRS and CDR2 YFSETQ. This CDR3 is built from 14 residues. The V gene lost 0 bases and the J gene lost 6 bases, with 10 bases spanning the gap. Written as DNA, the CDR3 is TGCGCCAGCAGCTTGGTGGGCGGGAGTCAGCCCCAGCATTTT. It translates to CASSLVGGSQPQHF.

This chain links TRBV6-1 with TRBJ1-2; 10 nucleotides line up with TRBD1. The germline gives CDR1 MNHNS, CDR2 SASEGT. J gave up 2 bases and V 7 bases, and 4 bases lay outside the gene matches. This CDR3 spans 14 amino acids. The CDR3: CASIRDRGNYGYTF. CDR3 in DNA: TGTGCCAGCATCCGGGACAGGGGAAACTATGGCTACACCTTC.